The TCR beta chain under discussion was sequenced for a study of human T cells and chemical hapten exposure. On the study more broadly: Sensitization employed 2% DPC on approximately 2 cm by approximately 2 cm of upper inner arm skin.

The time point here: patch test 1, 2 weeks after DPC sensitization. Treatment defined: therapeutic diphenylcyclopropenone sensitization with weekly scalp DPC. The CDR3 has 17 residues. Trimming cost V 3 bases and J 3 bases; bases outside gene matches: 13. The V gene's germline CDR1 is KGHSH and CDR2 LQKENI. MiXCR was run by TCRdb on the RACE reads, yielding one entry per CDR3 protein. This sample has some 120,000 distinct CDR3 sequences, with over 10% found just once. This clonotype was observed at least ten times. The chain is built from TRBV18 and TRBJ1-2; 7 bases match TRBD1. This clonotype originated in a woman in her 50s with alopecia areata. Some clones in this sample may be carry-over from other donors' samples. Specimen: whole blood, collected in connection with sensitization to the hapten diphenylcyclopropenone (DPC). In nucleotides, the CDR3 is TGTGCCAGCTCACCTACCCTGACAGGGTCGAAGGACTATGGCTACACCTTC. Translated: CASSPTLTGSKDYGYTF.